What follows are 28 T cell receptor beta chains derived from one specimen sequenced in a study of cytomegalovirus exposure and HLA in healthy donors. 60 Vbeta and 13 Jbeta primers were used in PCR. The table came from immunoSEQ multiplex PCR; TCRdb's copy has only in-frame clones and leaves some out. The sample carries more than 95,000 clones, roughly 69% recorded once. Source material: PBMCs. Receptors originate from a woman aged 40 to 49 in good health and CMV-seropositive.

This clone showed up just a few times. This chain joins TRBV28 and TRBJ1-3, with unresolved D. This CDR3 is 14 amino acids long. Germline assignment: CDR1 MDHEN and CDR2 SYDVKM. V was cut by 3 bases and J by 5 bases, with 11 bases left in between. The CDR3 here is CASSLVSPRNTIYF. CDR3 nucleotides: TGTGCCAGCAGTTTGGTCAGTCCCAGAAACACCATATATTTT.

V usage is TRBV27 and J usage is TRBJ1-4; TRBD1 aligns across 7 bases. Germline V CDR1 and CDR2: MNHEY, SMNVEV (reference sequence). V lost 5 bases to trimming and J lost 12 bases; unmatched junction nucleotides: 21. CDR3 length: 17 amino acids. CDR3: CASSRDTLRGTKWELFF. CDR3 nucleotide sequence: TGTGCCAGCAGTCGGGATACGCTCAGGGGGACAAAATGGGAACTGTTTTTT.

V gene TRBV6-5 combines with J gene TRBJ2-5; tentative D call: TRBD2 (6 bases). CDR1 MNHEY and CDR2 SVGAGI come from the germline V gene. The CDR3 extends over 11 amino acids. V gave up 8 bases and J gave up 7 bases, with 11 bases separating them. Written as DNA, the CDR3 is TGTGCCAGCGGAGGGGAAGGGACCCAGTACTTC. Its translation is CASGGEGTQYF.

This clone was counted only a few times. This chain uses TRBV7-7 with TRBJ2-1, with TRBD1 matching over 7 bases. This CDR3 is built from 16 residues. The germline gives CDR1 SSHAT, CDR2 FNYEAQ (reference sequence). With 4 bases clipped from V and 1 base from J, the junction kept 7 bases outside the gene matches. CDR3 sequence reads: CASSSTPGQSYNEQFF. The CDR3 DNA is TGTGCCAGCAGCTCAACCCCGGGACAGTCCTACAATGAGCAGTTCTTC.

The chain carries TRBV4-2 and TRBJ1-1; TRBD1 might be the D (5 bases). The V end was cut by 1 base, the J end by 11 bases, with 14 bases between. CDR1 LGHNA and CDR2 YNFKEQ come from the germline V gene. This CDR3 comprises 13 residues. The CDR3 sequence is CASSQARGQRAFF. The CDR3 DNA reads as TGTGCCAGCAGCCAAGCTAGGGGTCAGAGGGCTTTCTTT.

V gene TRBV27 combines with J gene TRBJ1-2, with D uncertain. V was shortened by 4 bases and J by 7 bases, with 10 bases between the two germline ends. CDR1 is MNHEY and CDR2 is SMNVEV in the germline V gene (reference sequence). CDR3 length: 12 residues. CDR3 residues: CASSSPGAGYTF. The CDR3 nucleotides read TGTGCCAGCAGTTCCCCAGGTGCTGGCTACACCTTC.

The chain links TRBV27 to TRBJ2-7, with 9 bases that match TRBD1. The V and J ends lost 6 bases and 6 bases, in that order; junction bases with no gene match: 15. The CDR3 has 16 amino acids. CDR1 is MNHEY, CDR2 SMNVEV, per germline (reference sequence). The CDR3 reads CASRPIHGTGLSEQYF. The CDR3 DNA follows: TGTGCCAGCAGGCCCATACACGGGACAGGGTTGAGCGAGCAGTACTTC.

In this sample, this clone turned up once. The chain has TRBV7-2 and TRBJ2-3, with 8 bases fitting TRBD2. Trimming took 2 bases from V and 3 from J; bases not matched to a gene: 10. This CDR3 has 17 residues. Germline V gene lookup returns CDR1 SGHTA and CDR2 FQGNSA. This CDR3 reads CASSLQPIAGLTDTQYF. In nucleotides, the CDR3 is TGTGCCAGCAGCTTACAGCCTATAGCGGGATTAACAGATACGCAGTATTTT.

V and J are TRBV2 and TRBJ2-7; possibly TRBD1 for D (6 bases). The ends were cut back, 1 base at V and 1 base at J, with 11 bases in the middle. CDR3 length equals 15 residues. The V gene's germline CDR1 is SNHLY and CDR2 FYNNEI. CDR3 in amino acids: CASSEGTARSYEQYF. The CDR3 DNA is TGTGCCAGCAGTGAAGGGACAGCGAGATCCTACGAGCAGTACTTC.

Here the CDR3 DNA reads TGCGCCAGCAGCCGTTCGGGACAGCAATACGAGCAGTACTTC. This gives the protein CASSRSGQQYEQYF. The chain recombines TRBV5-1 with TRBJ2-7; 7 positions match TRBD1. Germline values: CDR1 SGHRS, CDR2 YFSETQ. V lost 4 bases to trimming and J lost 4 bases; unmatched junction nucleotides: 8. This CDR3 comprises 14 residues.

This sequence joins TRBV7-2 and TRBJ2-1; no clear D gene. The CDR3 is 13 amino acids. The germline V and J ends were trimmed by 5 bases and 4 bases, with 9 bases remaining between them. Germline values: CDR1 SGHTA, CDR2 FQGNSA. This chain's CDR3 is CASSAAGYNEQFF. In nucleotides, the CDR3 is TGTGCCAGCAGCGCCGCAGGATACAATGAGCAGTTCTTC.

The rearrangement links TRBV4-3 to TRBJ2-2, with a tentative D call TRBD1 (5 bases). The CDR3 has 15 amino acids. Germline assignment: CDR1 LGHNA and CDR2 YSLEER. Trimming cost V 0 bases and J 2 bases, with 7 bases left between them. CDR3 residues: CASSQDRDNTGELFF. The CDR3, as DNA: TGCGCCAGCAGCCAAGACAGGGATAACACCGGGGAGCTGTTTTTT.

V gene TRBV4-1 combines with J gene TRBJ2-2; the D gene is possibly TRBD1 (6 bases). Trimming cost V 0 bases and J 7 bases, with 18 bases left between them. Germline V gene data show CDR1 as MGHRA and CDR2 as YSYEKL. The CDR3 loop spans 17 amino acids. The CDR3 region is CASSQDRRRGMGGELFF. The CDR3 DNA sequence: TGCGCCAGCAGCCAAGACCGCCGTAGGGGGATGGGCGGGGAGCTGTTTTTT.

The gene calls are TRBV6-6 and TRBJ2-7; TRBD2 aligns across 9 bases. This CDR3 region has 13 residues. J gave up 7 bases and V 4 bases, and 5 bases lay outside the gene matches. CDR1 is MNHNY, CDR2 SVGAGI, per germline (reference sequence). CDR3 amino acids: CASSLAGEEEQYF. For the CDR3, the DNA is TGTGCCAGCAGTTTAGCGGGAGAGGAGGAGCAGTACTTC.

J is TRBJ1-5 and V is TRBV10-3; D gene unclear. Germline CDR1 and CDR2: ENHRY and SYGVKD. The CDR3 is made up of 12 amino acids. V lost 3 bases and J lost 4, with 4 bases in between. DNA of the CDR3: TGTGCCATCAGTGAAATAAATCAGCCCCAGCATTTT. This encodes CAISEINQPQHF.

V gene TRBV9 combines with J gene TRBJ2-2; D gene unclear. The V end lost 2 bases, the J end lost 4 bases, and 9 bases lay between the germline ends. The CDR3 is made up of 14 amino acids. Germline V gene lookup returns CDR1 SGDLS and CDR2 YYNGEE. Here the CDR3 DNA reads TGTGCCAGCAGCGTGGAGCGTTTCACCGGGGAGCTGTTTTTT. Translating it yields CASSVERFTGELFF.

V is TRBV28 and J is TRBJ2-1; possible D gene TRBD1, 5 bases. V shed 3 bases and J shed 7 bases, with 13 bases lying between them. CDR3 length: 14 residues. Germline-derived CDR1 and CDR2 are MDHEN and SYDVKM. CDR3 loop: CASSLLAPGNEQFF. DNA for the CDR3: TGTGCCAGCAGTTTGCTCGCCCCAGGGAATGAGCAGTTCTTC.

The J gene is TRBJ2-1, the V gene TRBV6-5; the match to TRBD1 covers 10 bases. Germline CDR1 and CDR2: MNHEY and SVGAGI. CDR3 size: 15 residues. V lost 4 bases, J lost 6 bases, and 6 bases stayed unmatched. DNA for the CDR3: TGTGCCAGCAGTTGGGGACAGGGGAGTCGCAATGAGCAGTTCTTC. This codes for CASSWGQGSRNEQFF.

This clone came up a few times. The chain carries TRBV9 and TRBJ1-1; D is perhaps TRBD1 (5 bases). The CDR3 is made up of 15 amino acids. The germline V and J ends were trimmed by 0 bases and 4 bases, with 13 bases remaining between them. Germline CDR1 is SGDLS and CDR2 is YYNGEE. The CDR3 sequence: CASSVETGYTTEAFF. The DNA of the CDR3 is TGTGCCAGCAGCGTAGAAACAGGCTATACCACTGAAGCTTTCTTT. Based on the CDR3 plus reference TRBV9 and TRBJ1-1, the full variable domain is DSGVTQTPKHLITATGQRVTLRCSPRSGDLSVYWYQQSLDQGLQFLIQYYNGEERAKGNILERFSAQQFPDLHSELNLSSLELGDSALYFCASSVETGYTTEAFFGQGTRLTVV.

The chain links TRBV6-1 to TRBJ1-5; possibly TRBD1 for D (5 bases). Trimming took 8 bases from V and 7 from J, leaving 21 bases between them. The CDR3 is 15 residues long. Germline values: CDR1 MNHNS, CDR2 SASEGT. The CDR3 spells CASYGQGRAVQPQHF. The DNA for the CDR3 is TGTGCCAGCTATGGGCAGGGCCGAGCAGTACAGCCCCAGCATTTT.

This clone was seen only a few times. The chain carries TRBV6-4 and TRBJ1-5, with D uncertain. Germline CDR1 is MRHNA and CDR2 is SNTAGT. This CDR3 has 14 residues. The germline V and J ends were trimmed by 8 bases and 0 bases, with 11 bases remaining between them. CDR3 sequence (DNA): TGTGCCAGCGCCCGGGAGCATAGCAATCAGCCCCAGCATTTT. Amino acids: CASAREHSNQPQHF.

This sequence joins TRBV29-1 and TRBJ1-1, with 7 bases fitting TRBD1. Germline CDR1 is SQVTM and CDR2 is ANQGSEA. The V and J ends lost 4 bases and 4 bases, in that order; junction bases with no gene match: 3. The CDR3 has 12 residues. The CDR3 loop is CSVGPGGTEAFF. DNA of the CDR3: TGCAGCGTTGGACCAGGGGGCACTGAAGCTTTCTTT.

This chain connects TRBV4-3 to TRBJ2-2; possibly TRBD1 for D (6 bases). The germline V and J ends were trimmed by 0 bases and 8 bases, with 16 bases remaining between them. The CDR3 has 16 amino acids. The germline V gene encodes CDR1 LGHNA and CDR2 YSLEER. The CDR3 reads CASSQDSQGGPGELFF. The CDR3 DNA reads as TGCGCCAGCAGCCAAGACTCACAGGGTGGTCCTGGGGAGCTGTTTTTT.

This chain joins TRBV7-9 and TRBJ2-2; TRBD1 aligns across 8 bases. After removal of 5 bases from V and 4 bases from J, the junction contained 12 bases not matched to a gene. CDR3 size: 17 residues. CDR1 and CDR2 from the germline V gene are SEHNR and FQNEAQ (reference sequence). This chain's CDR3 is CASSPPGQGRSTGELFF. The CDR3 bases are TGTGCCAGCAGCCCGCCCGGACAGGGACGTAGCACCGGGGAGCTGTTTTTT.

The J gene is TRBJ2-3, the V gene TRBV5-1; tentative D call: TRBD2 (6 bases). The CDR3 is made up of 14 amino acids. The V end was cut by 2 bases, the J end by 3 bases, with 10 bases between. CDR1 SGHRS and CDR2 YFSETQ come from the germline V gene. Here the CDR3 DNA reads TGCGCCAGCAGCTTACGGGAGATTACAGATACGCAGTATTTT. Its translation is CASSLREITDTQYF.

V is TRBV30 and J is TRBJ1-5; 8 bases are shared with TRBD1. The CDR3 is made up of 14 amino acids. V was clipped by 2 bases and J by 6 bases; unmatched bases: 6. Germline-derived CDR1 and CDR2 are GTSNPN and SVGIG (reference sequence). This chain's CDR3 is CAWSMTGVSQPQHF. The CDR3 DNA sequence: TGTGCCTGGAGTATGACAGGGGTAAGTCAGCCCCAGCATTTT.

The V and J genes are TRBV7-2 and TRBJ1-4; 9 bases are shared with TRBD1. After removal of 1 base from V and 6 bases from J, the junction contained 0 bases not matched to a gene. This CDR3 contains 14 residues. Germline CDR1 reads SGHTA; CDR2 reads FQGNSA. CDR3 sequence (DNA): TGTGCCAGCAGCTTAGGGACAGGGGATGAAAAACTGTTTTTT. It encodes CASSLGTGDEKLFF.

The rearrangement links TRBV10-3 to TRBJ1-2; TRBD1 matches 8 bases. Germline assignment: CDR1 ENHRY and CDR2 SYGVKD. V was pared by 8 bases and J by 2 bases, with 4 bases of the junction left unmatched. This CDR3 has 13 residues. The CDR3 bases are TGTGCCATCGGCCGACAGGGGAACTATGGCTACACCTTC. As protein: CAIGRQGNYGYTF.